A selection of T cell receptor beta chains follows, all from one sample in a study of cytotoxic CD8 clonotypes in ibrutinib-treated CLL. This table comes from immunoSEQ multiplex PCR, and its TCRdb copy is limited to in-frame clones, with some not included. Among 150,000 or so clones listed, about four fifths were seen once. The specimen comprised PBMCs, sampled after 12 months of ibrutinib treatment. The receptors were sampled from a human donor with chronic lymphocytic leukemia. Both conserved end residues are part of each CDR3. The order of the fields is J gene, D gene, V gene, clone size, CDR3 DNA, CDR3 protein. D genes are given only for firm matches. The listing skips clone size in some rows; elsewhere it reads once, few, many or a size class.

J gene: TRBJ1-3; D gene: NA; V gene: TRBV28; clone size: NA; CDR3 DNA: TGTGCCAGCACTATAATCTCTGGAAACACCATATATTTT; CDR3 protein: CASTIISGNTIYF
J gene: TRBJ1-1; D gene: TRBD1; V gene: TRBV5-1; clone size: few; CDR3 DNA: TGCGCCAGCAGCTTGATAGAGACAGGGGGCACTGAAGCTTTCTTT; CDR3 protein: CASSLIETGGTEAFF
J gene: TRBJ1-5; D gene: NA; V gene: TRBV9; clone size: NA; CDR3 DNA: TGTGCCAGCAGCGCGACATCTAGCAATCAGCCCCAGCATTTT; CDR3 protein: CASSATSSNQPQHF
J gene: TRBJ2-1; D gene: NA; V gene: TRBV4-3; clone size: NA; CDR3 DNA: TGCGCCAGCAGCCAAGATGTCGCCGGGGGATCCTTGAGGGAGCAGTTCTTC; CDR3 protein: CASSQDVAGGSLREQFF
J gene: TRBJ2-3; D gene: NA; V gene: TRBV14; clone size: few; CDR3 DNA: TGTGCCAGCAGCCCCTTAGGCGGAAGCACAGATACGCAGTATTTT; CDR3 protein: CASSPLGGSTDTQYF
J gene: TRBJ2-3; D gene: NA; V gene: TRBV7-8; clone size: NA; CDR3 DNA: TGTGCCAGCACCCCCAGGGAAGGGGCCCCAGATACGCAGTATTTT; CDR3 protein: CASTPREGAPDTQYF
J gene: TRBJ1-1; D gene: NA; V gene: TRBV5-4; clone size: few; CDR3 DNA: TGTGCCAGCAGATGGGGGGGGGCGAGGAACACTGAAGCTTTCTTT; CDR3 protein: CASRWGGARNTEAFF
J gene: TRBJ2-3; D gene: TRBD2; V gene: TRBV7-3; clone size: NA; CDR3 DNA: TGTGCCAGCAGCTTAACATGGACTAGCGGGGGGGCCCGGGATACGCAGTATTTT; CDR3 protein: CASSLTWTSGGARDTQYF
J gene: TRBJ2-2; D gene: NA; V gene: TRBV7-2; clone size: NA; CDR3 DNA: TGTGCCACCCAACAGAGGAACACCGGGGAGCTGTTTTTT; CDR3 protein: CATQQRNTGELFF
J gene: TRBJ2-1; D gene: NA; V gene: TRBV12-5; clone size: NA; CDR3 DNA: TGTGCTAGTGGTTTGGAATATACAGGGTTCAATGAGCAGTTCTTC; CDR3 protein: CASGLEYTGFNEQFF
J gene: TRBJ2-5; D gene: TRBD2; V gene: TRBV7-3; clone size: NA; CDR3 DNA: TGTGCCAGCAGCCAGACTAGCGGGAGTTTGAAGACCCAGTACTTC; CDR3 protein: CASSQTSGSLKTQYF
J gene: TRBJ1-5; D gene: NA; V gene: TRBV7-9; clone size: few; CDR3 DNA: TGTGCCGGCCAGAGGGGCAGAAATCAGCCCCAGCATTTT; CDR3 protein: CAGQRGRNQPQHF
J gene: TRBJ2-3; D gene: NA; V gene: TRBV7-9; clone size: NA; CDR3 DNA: TGTGCCAGCAGCTCCTACGGGACGCAGAACCACTTAGCAGATACGCAGTATTTT; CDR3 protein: CASSSYGTQNHLADTQYF
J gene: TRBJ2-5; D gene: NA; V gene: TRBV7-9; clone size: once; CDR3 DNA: TGTGCCAGCAGCCTGCAAGAGACCCAGTACTTC; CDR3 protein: CASSLQETQYF